Listed below are T cell receptor beta chains from one sample, sequenced in a study of siplizumab effects on memory and regulatory T cells. Data came from immunoSEQ multiplex PCR; TCRdb stores just in-frame clones and leaves some out. The data contain 70,000 to 90,000 clones, roughly 93% of them seen just once; the ten biggest clones take up approximately 5.3%. Input material: CD8+ T cells sorted from blood. Source of these receptors: a human donor in good health. Both conserved end residues are trimmed from each CDR3. Fields, in order: clone size, V gene, CDR3 protein. Clone size appears in some rows only: once, few, many, or a class for an expanded clone.

abundance: NA
v_gene: TRBV28
CDR3aa: ASSKIGQNEKLF

abundance: few
v_gene: TRBV7-9
CDR3aa: ASSQGQGPYGYT

abundance: few
v_gene: TRBV7-8
CDR3aa: ASSLEGSSGGGEQY

abundance: NA
v_gene: TRBV5-1
CDR3aa: ASSLGTSGEDTQY

abundance: medium-sized
v_gene: TRBV5-4
CDR3aa: ASSKTGVSGNTIY

abundance: NA
v_gene: TRBV10-3
CDR3aa: AISDPPGGGNTIY

abundance: NA
v_gene: TRBV6-5
CDR3aa: ASSSLMATEAF

abundance: NA
v_gene: TRBV4-3
CDR3aa: ASSQDFMFGSSGGYEQY

abundance: NA
v_gene: TRBV7-9
CDR3aa: ASSLGGTNQPQH

abundance: NA
v_gene: TRBV7-2
CDR3aa: ADLDTNTEAF

abundance: NA
v_gene: TRBV5-4
CDR3aa: ASSLPPNTEAF

abundance: once
v_gene: TRBV6-5
CDR3aa: ASTWGDSSYNEQF

abundance: NA
v_gene: TRBV18
CDR3aa: ASSPSPEGHNEQF

abundance: once
v_gene: TRBV4-1
CDR3aa: ASSQVGGYQPQH

abundance: NA
v_gene: TRBV7-6
CDR3aa: ASSPEGGRGTDTQY

abundance: NA
v_gene: TRBV4-1
CDR3aa: ASSQDGLDSTNTGELF

abundance: NA
v_gene: TRBV27
CDR3aa: ASSLVGTGYYEQY

abundance: NA
v_gene: TRBV6-6
CDR3aa: ASSYSGPLESVQF

abundance: NA
v_gene: TRBV7-2
CDR3aa: ASSSEASPDYEQY

abundance: NA
v_gene: TRBV7-2
CDR3aa: ASSKIAGAQETQY

abundance: NA
v_gene: TRBV5-1
CDR3aa: ASSPYGRSVDTQY

abundance: NA
v_gene: TRBV4-3
CDR3aa: ASSQDLGPRDEQF

abundance: NA
v_gene: TRBV6-5
CDR3aa: ASRKRGPSTEQY

abundance: NA
v_gene: TRBV7-2
CDR3aa: ASSLGDTSYEQY

abundance: NA
v_gene: TRBV6-1
CDR3aa: ASHTAVTGELF

abundance: NA
v_gene: TRBV7-2
CDR3aa: ASSYKGGTGELF

abundance: once
v_gene: TRBV30
CDR3aa: AWTGPKAYEQY

abundance: NA
v_gene: TRBV7-9
CDR3aa: ASRETASNTEAF

abundance: NA
v_gene: TRBV5-4
CDR3aa: ASSPYYGVKTQY

abundance: NA
v_gene: TRBV6-5
CDR3aa: ASSYYPTVSGNTIY